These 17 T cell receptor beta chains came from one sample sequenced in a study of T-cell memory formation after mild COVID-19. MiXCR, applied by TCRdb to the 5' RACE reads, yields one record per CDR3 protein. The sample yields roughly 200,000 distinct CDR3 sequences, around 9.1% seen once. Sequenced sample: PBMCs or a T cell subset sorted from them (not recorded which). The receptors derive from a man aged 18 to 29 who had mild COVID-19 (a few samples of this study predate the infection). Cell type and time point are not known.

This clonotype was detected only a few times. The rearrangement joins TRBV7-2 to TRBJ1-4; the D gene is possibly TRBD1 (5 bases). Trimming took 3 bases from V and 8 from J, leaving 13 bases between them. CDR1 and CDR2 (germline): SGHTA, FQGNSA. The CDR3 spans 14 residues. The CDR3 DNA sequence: TGTGCCAGCAGCTTGGGGCTGGGGGTCGAAAAACTGTTTTTT. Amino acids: CASSLGLGVEKLFF.

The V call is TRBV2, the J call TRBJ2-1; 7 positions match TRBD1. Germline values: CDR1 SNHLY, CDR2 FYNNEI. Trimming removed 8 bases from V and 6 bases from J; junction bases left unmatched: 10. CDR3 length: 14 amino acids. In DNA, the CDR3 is TGTGCCAGCCAGGGGGTTGACACAGGCAATGAGCAGTTCTTC. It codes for CASQGVDTGNEQFF.

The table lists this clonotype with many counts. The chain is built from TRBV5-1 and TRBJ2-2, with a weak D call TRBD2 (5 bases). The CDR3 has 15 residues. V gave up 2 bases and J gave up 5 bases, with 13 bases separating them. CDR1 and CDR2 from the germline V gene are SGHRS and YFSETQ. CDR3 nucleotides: TGCGCCAGCAGCTTCCGGGCGACGGGGACCGGGGAGCTGTTTTTT. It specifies CASSFRATGTGELFF. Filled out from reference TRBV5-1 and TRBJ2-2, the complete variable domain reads KAGVTQTPRYLIKTRGQQVTLSCSPISGHRSVSWYQQTPGQGLQFLFEYFSETQRNKGNFPGRFSGRQFSNSRSEMNVSTLELGDSALYLCASSFRATGTGELFFGEGSRLTVL.

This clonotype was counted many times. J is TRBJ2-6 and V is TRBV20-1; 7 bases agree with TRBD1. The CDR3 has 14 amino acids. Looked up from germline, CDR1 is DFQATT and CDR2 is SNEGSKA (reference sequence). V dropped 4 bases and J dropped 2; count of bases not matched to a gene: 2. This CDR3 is CSATQGAGANVLTF. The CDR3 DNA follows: TGCAGTGCTACCCAGGGGGCTGGGGCCAACGTCCTGACTTTC.

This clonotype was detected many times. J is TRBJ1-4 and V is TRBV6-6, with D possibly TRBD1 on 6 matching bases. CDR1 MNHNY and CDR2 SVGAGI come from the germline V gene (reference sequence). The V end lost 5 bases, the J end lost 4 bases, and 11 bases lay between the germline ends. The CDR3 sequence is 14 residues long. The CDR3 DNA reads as TGTGCCAGCAGTGCGCAGGGGTTTAATGAAAAACTGTTTTTT. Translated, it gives CASSAQGFNEKLFF.

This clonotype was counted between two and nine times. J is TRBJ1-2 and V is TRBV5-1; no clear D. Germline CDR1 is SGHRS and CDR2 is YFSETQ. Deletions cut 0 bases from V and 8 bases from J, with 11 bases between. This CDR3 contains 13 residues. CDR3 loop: CASSLGQMGGYTF. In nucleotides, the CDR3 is TGCGCCAGCAGCTTGGGGCAGATGGGCGGCTACACCTTC. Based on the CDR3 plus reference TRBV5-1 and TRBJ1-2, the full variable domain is KAGVTQTPRYLIKTRGQQVTLSCSPISGHRSVSWYQQTPGQGLQFLFEYFSETQRNKGNFPGRFSGRQFSNSRSEMNVSTLELGDSALYLCASSLGQMGGYTFGSGTRLTVV.

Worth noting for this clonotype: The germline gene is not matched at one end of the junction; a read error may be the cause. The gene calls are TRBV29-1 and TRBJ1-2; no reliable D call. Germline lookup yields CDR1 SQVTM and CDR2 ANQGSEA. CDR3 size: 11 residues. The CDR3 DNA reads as TGCAGCCCTGGGTCCGGGGTGTGTAAGCTCTTC. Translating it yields CSPGSGVCKLF.

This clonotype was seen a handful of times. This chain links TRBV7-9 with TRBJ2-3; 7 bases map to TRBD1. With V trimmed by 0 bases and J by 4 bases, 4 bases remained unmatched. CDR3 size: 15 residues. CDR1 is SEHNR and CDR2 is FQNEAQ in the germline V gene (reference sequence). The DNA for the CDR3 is TGTGCCAGCAGCTTAGCTGCAGGGGGATCAGATACGCAGTATTTT. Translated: CASSLAAGGSDTQYF.

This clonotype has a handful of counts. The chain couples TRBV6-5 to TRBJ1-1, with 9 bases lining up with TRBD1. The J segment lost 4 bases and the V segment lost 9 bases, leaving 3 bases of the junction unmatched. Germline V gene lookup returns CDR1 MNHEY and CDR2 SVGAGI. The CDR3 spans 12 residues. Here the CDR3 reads CASGQGPTEAFF. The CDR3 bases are TGTGCCAGTGGACAGGGGCCCACTGAAGCTTTCTTT.

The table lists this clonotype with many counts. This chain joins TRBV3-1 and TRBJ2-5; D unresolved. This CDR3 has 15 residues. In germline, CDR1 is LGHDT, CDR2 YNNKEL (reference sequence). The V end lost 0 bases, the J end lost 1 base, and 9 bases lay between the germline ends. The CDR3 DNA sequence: TGTGCCAGCAGCCAAGATCCGTCATCCCAAGAGACCCAGTACTTC. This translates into CASSQDPSSQETQYF.

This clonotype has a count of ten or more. CDR3 protein: CASRPIQDPYSPLHF. The CDR3 DNA is TGTGCCAGCAGGCCGATCCAAGACCCTTATTCACCCCTCCACTTT. V and J are TRBV6-2 or TRBV6-3 and TRBJ1-6; D not certain. Germline-derived CDR1 and CDR2 are MNHEY and SVGEGT. The V and J ends lost 6 bases and 8 bases respectively, with 17 bases between them. The length of the CDR3 is 15 residues.

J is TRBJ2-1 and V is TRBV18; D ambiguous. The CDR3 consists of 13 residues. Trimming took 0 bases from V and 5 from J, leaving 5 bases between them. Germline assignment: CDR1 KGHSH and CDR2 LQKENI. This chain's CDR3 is CASSPPANNEQFF. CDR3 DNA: TGTGCCAGCTCACCACCGGCCAACAATGAGCAGTTCTTC.

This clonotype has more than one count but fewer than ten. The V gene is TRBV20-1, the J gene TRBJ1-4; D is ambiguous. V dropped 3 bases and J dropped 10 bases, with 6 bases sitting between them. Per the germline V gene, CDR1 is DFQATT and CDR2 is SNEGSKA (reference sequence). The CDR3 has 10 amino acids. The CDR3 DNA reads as TGCAGTGCTAGCTTGGGAAAACTGTTTTTT. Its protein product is CSASLGKLFF.

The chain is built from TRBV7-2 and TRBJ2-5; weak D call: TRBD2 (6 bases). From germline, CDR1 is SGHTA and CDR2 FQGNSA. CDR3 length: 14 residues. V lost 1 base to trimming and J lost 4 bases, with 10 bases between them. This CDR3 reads CASSLELARETQYF. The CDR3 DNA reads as TGTGCCAGCAGCTTAGAACTAGCCCGAGAGACCCAGTACTTC.

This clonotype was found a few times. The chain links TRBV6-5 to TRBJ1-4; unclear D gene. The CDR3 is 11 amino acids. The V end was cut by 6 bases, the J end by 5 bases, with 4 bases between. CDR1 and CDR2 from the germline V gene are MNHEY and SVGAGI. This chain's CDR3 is CASSHNEKLFF. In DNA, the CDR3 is TGTGCCAGCAGCCACAATGAAAAACTGTTTTTT.

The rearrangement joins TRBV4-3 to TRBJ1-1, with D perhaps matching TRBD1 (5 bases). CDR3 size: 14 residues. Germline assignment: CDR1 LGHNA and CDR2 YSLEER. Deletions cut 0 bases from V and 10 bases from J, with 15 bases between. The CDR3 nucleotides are TGCGCCAGCAGCCAAGAGACCAGGGTAGTTCGAGCTTTCTTT. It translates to CASSQETRVVRAFF.

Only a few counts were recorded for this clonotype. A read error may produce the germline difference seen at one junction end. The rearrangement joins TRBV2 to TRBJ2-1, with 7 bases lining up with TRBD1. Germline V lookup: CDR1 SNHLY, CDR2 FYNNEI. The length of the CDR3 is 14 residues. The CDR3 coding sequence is TGTGCAAGCACGACAGGGAAGTCCTACAATGAGCAGTTCTTC. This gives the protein CASTTGKSYNEQFF.